This T cell receptor (beta chain) comes out of a study of blood T cells in healthy people across ages (dated by TCRdb to about 2015). Looking at the study overall: In model experiments, template switching captured roughly one uniquely barcoded TCR beta cDNA molecule for every two T cells. The study measured age-related changes in TCR beta repertoire diversity using deep sequencing normalized with unique cDNA molecular identifiers. The donors were divided into four age groups: young (average approximately 16 years), middle-aged (about 40), aged (approximately 62) and long-lived (about 90). Donors of different ages were randomly distributed across sequencing lanes to avoid experimental bias. Two additional independent replicas of 1 million unique cDNA reads from the same blood draw were analyzed for two donors (one aged 18 to 30 and one aged 80 or older).

The library was produced with 5' RACE. The run used an Illumina HiSeq 2500. The second PCR ran for about 7 to 11 cycles and used a J-beta primer mix along with a sample-barcoded 5' primer. Each TCR beta cDNA molecule received a unique molecular identifier from a template-switch 5' adaptor carrying 12 random nucleotides. At least 2.5 million CDR3-containing paired-end reads were obtained from each sample. The Mint cDNA synthesis kit, primed by a TRBC-specific oligonucleotide, was used to synthesize first-strand cDNA from all RNA. All cDNA was treated with uracil-DNA glycosylase and then went through a first 18-cycle PCR with the universal primers M1SS and BC2_uni_R. Per the original workflow: For normalization, 1 million high-quality reads were randomly selected from each sample, with every read carrying a distinct molecular identifier. Instead of being binned into consensus sequences, reads with shared molecular identifiers were discarded. MiTCR, with a Q25 quality threshold and the strictest error-elimination algorithm, was used for CDR3 identification, clonotype clustering and error correction. A nonparametric unseen species model with Euler transformation was used to estimate a lower bound on total TCR beta diversity. TCRdb's own reprocessing of the public reads used fastp at Q25 and MiXCR and kept productive beta chains. Each CDR3 protein appears once, grouped with its most common genes and DNA. V and J calls and clone size were set by TCRdb, not the authors. In this sample the table shows 600,000 to 850,000 distinct CDR3 sequences, roughly two fifths of which occur a single time. In total, the top ten clones hold approximately 22% of the sample.

The roughly 39 donors, aged about 6 to 95 years, were systemically healthy Caucasian individuals from Russia. Each donor gave 9 to 10 milliliters of peripheral blood, collected into EDTA-treated Vacutainer tubes. Ficoll-Paque density-gradient centrifugation was used to isolate PBMCs, with at least 6.5 million per sample. Total RNA, at least 6 micrograms per sample, was extracted from PBMCs with Trizol reagent. For every donor, an aliquot of PBMCs went through flow cytometry to measure the percentages of naive CD45RAhigh/CD27high T cells. In this sample, this clonotype turned up many times. Its antigen remains undetermined. Base qualities are missing; no much larger clone stands one base away. Study-level results and caveats: Observed TCR beta diversity per million T cells fell roughly linearly with age, and a significant reduction was already apparent by age approximately 40. Estimates of total diversity based on one million sequenced T cells were considered lower bounds and underestimates. Because profiling used bulk unsorted PBMCs, naive and antigen-experienced compartments could not be compared conclusively. Because donor CMV infection status was unknown, age-related changes in expanded clonotypes were potentially confounded. The percentage of naive T cells measured by flow cytometry correlated strongly with observed TCR beta diversity. Compared with the aged group, the long-lived group had more naive CD4+ T cells, fewer expanded clones and increased TCR diversity, a pattern suggesting age selection.

Sequenced material: blood. The clonotype comes from an older woman in good health.

The CDR3 corresponds to CATSPTGRWNEQFF. The DNA sequence is as follows: TGTGCCACCAGCCCGACTGGGCGGTGGAATGAGCAGTTCTTC. The rearrangement joined TRBV15 to TRBJ2-1; the D gene is unclear. The germline V gene (reference sequence) gives CDR1 as LNHNV and CDR2 as YYDKDF. The CDR3 measures 14 amino acids from cysteine to phenylalanine. The sequence is cut down to CDR3 DNA, 42 bases in frame from base 1. V lost 5 bases and J lost 7 bases; the stretch between them is 15 bases long.